These 20 T cell receptor beta chains originate from one sample sequenced in a study of naive and memory T cell subsets. An oligonucleotide containing a UMI was ligated to the 3' end of TCR cDNA. Amplification of ligated cDNA took four PCR rounds with SP2 and nested alpha and beta constant primers. TCRdb re-derived calls from the 5' RACE reads in MiXCR, one entry per CDR3 protein. The repertoire holds tens of thousands of distinct CDR3 sequences, with 5.5% to 8.5% as singletons. These receptor sequences come from a male donor in good health.

This clonotype appeared a few times. The V call is TRBV14, the J call TRBJ2-1, with TRBD2 matching over 12 bases. J lost 1 base, V lost 5 bases, and 15 bases had no gene match. In germline, CDR1 is SGHDN, CDR2 FVKESK. The CDR3 runs 20 residues. Written as DNA, the CDR3 is TGTGCCAGCAGCAGCGCTTCCCGGACTAGCGGGACCTTTTCCTACAATGAGCAGTTCTTC. The encoded protein is CASSSASRTSGTFSYNEQFF.

This clonotype was seen only a few times. The rearrangement joins TRBV20-1 to TRBJ2-1, with TRBD2 as a possible D gene (6 bases). CDR1 and CDR2 (germline): DFQATT, SNEGSKA (reference sequence). This CDR3 is built from 16 residues. V was pared by 1 base and J by 3 bases, with 16 bases between. As DNA, the CDR3 is TGCAGTGCTAGAGTATCCCCGGGACTGGACTACAATGAGCAGTTCTTC. Translating gives CSARVSPGLDYNEQFF.

The table lists this clonotype with a few counts. The chain recombines TRBV5-6 with TRBJ2-1; 16 bases fit TRBD2. The CDR3 loop spans 18 amino acids. The germline V gene encodes CDR1 SGHDT and CDR2 YYEEEE. The V segment lost 4 bases and the J segment 8 bases; nucleotides outside the gene matches: 12. The CDR3, as DNA: TGTGCCAGCAGCCCCGAAGGGACTAGCGGGAGGGTGGGGGATGAGCAGTTCTTC. Translation: CASSPEGTSGRVGDEQFF.

This clonotype was seen at least ten times. The chain is built from TRBV6-4 and TRBJ1-1; unclear D gene. Germline loops: CDR1 MRHNA, CDR2 SNTAGT. There are 13 residues in the CDR3. The germline V and J ends were trimmed by 3 bases and 2 bases, with 7 bases remaining between them. CDR3 amino acids: CASSENPNTEAFF. The CDR3 DNA follows: TGTGCCAGCAGTGAGAACCCTAACACTGAAGCTTTCTTT.

This clonotype came up a few times. The chain combines TRBV7-2 with TRBJ2-5, with 8 bases fitting TRBD1. The CDR3 runs to 15 residues. After removal of 3 bases from V and 2 bases from J, the junction contained 5 bases not matched to a gene. Per germline, CDR1 SGHTA and CDR2 FQGNSA. The CDR3 spells CASSLARTGQETQYF. The CDR3 coding sequence is TGTGCCAGCAGCTTGGCCCGGACAGGGCAAGAGACCCAGTACTTC.

This chain links TRBV6-2 or TRBV6-3 with TRBJ2-7, with D perhaps matching TRBD2 (6 bases). This CDR3 is built from 16 residues. V shed 5 bases and J shed 1 base, with 18 bases lying between them. Germline V gene data show CDR1 as MNHEY and CDR2 as SVGEGT. The CDR3 spells CASSDPSDAGSYEQYF. CDR3 nucleotide sequence: TGTGCCAGCAGTGACCCTTCCGATGCGGGGTCCTACGAGCAGTACTTC.

The chain is built from TRBV20-1 and TRBJ2-3, with 10 nucleotides matching TRBD2. Unmatched junction bases numbered 9, after V lost 8 bases and J lost 1 base. CDR3 length: 15 residues. Germline CDR1 is DFQATT and CDR2 is SNEGSKA (reference sequence). CDR3 bases: TGCAGTCTGGCTAGCGGGAGTTTGGGCACAGATACGCAGTATTTT. Translated, it gives CSLASGSLGTDTQYF.

The rearrangement joins TRBV18 to TRBJ1-4; D not certain. The germline gives CDR1 KGHSH, CDR2 LQKENI. V was shortened by 0 bases and J by 4 bases, with 6 bases between the two germline ends. The CDR3 contains 14 residues. CDR3 amino acids: CASSPPGINEKLFF. The CDR3 nucleotides are TGTGCCAGCTCACCACCGGGGATTAATGAAAAACTGTTTTTT. Variable domain in full (rest from reference TRBV18 and TRBJ1-4): NAGVMQNPRHLVRRRGQEARLRCSPMKGHSHVYWYRQLPEEGLKFMVYLQKENIIDESGMPKERFSAEFPKEGPSILRIQQVVRGDSAAYFCASSPPGINEKLFFGSGTQLSVL.

The V gene is TRBV7-9, the J gene TRBJ2-3; 7 positions agree with TRBD2. With 7 bases clipped from V and 3 bases from J, the junction kept 10 bases outside the gene matches. Germline-derived CDR1 and CDR2 are SEHNR and FQNEAQ (reference sequence). The CDR3 runs 15 residues. The CDR3 DNA reads as TGTGCCAGCACCATGGCGGGAGATGTTACAGATACGCAGTATTTT. Encoded protein: CASTMAGDVTDTQYF. The variable domain in full, with the rest retrieved from reference TRBV7-9 and TRBJ2-3, is DTGVSQNPRHKITKRGQNVTFRCDPISEHNRLYWYRQTLGQGPEFLTYFQNEAQLEKSRLLSDRFSAERPKGSFSTLEIQRTEQGDSAMYLCASTMAGDVTDTQYFGPGTRLTVL.

This clonotype has ten or more counts. The genes are TRBV25-1 and TRBJ1-5; perhaps TRBD1 as D (6 bases). This CDR3 region has 14 residues. V was clipped by 2 bases and J by 5 bases, with 10 bases between them. The germline gives CDR1 MGHDK, CDR2 SYGVNS. The CDR3 region is CASSETGGYQPQHF. CDR3 sequence (DNA): TGTGCCAGCAGTGAAACCGGGGGCTATCAGCCCCAGCATTTT.

Remarks on this clonotype: Because it lacks the conserved phenylalanine or tryptophan at the end, this CDR3 is likely a read error. This chain uses TRBV3-1 with TRBJ1-1; 9 bases fit TRBD1. After removal of 6 bases from V and 1 base from J, the junction contained 3 bases not matched to a gene. Germline CDR1 is LGHDT and CDR2 is YNNKEL (reference sequence). This CDR3 has 14 amino acids. The CDR3: CASRRTGANTEAFL. Here the CDR3 DNA reads TGTGCCAGCAGGAGGACAGGGGCGAACACTGAAGCTTTCCTT.

The CDR3 bases are TGCGCCAGCAGCCCGGGACCGGGCGCGTACGAGCAGTACTTC. It codes for CASSPGPGAYEQYF. The chain links TRBV5-1 to TRBJ2-7; D might be TRBD1 or TRBD2, each matching 5 bases. CDR3 length: 14 residues. Trimming cost V 4 bases and J 4 bases, with 15 bases left between them. Germline CDR1 and CDR2: SGHRS and YFSETQ.

The CDR3 DNA follows: TGCAGCGTTGAAGATCTCCAGCGGGAGGTGAACATTCAGTACTTC. It specifies CSVEDLQREVNIQYF. The chain uses TRBV29-1 and TRBJ2-4, with 9 bases lining up with TRBD2. Germline V lookup: CDR1 SQVTM, CDR2 ANQGSEA. V lost 0 bases and J lost 7; bases outside the gene matches: 7. This CDR3 has 15 amino acids.

Only a few counts were recorded for this clonotype. The rearrangement links TRBV14 to TRBJ1-4, with D perhaps TRBD1 (6 bases). V lost 3 bases and J 0 bases, leaving 14 bases between the germline ends. This CDR3 has 17 amino acids. Looked up from germline, CDR1 is SGHDN and CDR2 is FVKESK. The CDR3 DNA reads as TGTGCCAGCAGCCACACACAGGGAATGGCAACTAATGAAAAACTGTTTTTT. Translating gives CASSHTQGMATNEKLFF.

A word on this clonotype: One end of the junction is discordant with germline, which a read error may explain. The J gene is TRBJ2-7, the V gene TRBV7-2, with D hard to call. The CDR3 totals 14 residues. Germline-derived CDR1 and CDR2 are SGHTA and FQGNSA. CDR3 bases: TGTGCCAGCAGCTTGAGTCGAAGCTCCTACGAGCAGAACTTC. Residues: CASSLSRSSYEQNF.

This chain links TRBV7-9 with TRBJ2-3, with D possibly being TRBD1 (7 bases). Looked up from germline, CDR1 is SEHNR and CDR2 is FQNEAQ (reference sequence). The CDR3 is 16 amino acids. Trimming pared 4 bases from V and 5 bases from J, leaving 19 bases between. CDR3 sequence: CASSYSSGGGGDTQYF. The CDR3 coding sequence is TGTGCCAGCAGCTACTCATCAGGGGGAGGTGGAGATACGCAGTATTTT. The variable domain in full, with the rest retrieved from reference TRBV7-9 and TRBJ2-3, is DTGVSQNPRHKITKRGQNVTFRCDPISEHNRLYWYRQTLGQGPEFLTYFQNEAQLEKSRLLSDRFSAERPKGSFSTLEIQRTEQGDSAMYLCASSYSSGGGGDTQYFGPGTRLTVL.

This clonotype was detected ten times or more. The J gene is TRBJ2-3, the V gene TRBV2, with a tentative D call TRBD2 (5 bases). Trimming took off 2 bases at V and 8 bases at J, with 14 bases between the two ends. The CDR3 runs 14 residues. Germline V gene lookup returns CDR1 SNHLY and CDR2 FYNNEI. CDR3 coding DNA: TGTGCCAGCAGTGAAACGTCTAGCCTGGGTACGCAGTATTTT. Protein product: CASSETSSLGTQYF.

The gene calls are TRBV12-3 or TRBV12-4 and TRBJ1-5; D is uncertain. V shed 7 bases and J shed 7 bases, with 11 bases lying between them. The CDR3 has 12 amino acids. Here the CDR3 reads CASKTSAQPQHF. The CDR3 nucleotides read TGTGCCAGCAAGACATCCGCCCAGCCCCAGCATTTT.

Many counts were recorded for this clonotype. V is TRBV3-1 and J is TRBJ2-7; 8 nucleotides agree with TRBD2. CDR1 LGHDT and CDR2 YNNKEL come from the germline V gene (reference sequence). This CDR3 comprises 15 residues. Trimming removed 4 bases from V and 4 bases from J; junction bases left unmatched: 9. This chain's CDR3 is CASSPPLAGFYEQYF. The CDR3 bases are TGTGCCAGCAGCCCCCCGCTAGCGGGCTTTTACGAGCAGTACTTC.

This clonotype was seen many times. The chain carries TRBV12-5 and TRBJ2-5, with D uncertain. Trimming pared 7 bases from V and 7 bases from J, leaving 16 bases between. The CDR3 sequence is 13 residues long. CDR1 and CDR2 (germline): LGHNT, FRNRAP. CDR3 DNA sequence: TGTGCTAGTGCTGAGGAACCTTTGTGGACCCAGTACTTC. It encodes CASAEEPLWTQYF.